Sequencing of this TCR beta chain was carried out in a study of blood T cell repertoires in COVID-19. The table came from immunoSEQ multiplex PCR; TCRdb's copy has only in-frame clones and leaves some out. Of about 160,000 clones in the sample, around nine tenths were seen once. V dropped 4 bases and J dropped 1 base, with 8 bases sitting between them. The V gene's germline CDR1 is SGHAT and CDR2 FQNNGV. The CDR3 runs 15 residues. This clone was seen a few times. The rearrangement links TRBV11-2 to TRBJ1-6, with no clear D. Sequencing was done on a sample of peripheral blood. The sequence was collected from a woman in her sixties or seventies with COVID-19, enrolled during active disease. CDR3 sequence reads: CASSSSGSYNSPLHF. CDR3 DNA sequence: TGTGCCAGCAGCTCATCAGGTTCCTATAATTCACCCCTCCACTTT.